The 21 T cell receptor beta chains in this list originate from one sample, sequenced in a study of T cells expressing NK-cell markers. TCRdb re-called the 5' RACE reads; every CDR3 protein appears as one record, without DNA. In total, the table holds 500,000 or so distinct CDR3 sequences. The sequencing sample was made of blood T cells: a sorted CD56 or NKG2C T cell subset, CD4+ or CD8+ T cells, or bulk PBMC T cells (not recorded which). These receptor sequences come from a young man in good health.

V and J are TRBV20-1 and TRBJ2-3; with no DNA, the TCRdb D assignment of TRBD2 cannot be verified. This CDR3 spans 16 amino acids. CDR1 and CDR2 from the germline V gene are DFQATT and SNEGSKA (reference sequence). The CDR3 protein is CSARVLAGGTPDTQYF.

This chain links TRBV7-6 with TRBJ2-7. The CDR3 has 14 amino acids. The germline CDR1 and CDR2 sequences are SGHVS and FNYEAQ. Here the CDR3 reads CASSSGTTPYEQYF.

The rearrangement joins TRBV5-5 to TRBJ2-5. This CDR3 region has 11 residues. CDR1 and CDR2 (germline): SGHKS, YYEKEE (reference sequence). CDR3 region: CASSVIETQYF.

The chain joins TRBV6-2 or TRBV6-3 to TRBJ2-6. Per germline, CDR1 MNHEY and CDR2 SVGEGT. This CDR3 has 12 amino acids. The CDR3 loop is CASTWRANVLTF.

This rearrangement joins TRBV5-1 to TRBJ2-5. The CDR3 is 13 residues long. Germline CDR1 SGHRS, CDR2 YFSETQ. Here the CDR3 reads CASSSESQETQYF.

The genes are TRBV10-3 and TRBJ2-5. CDR3 size: 13 residues. Germline values: CDR1 ENHRY, CDR2 SYGVKD. The CDR3 is CAISGNEEETQYF.

This chain connects TRBV28 to TRBJ2-2. CDR1 MDHEN and CDR2 SYDVKM come from the germline V gene. There are 16 residues in the CDR3. CDR3 in amino acids: CASSMTSGLNTGELFF.

The V gene is TRBV2, the J gene TRBJ2-1; absent DNA, TCRdb's TRBD1 call cannot be checked. CDR1 and CDR2 (germline): SNHLY, FYNNEI. The CDR3 is made up of 13 amino acids. CDR3 region: CASSGQFDNEQFF.

The gene calls are TRBV5-1 and TRBJ2-3. The CDR3 is made up of 14 amino acids. Germline V gene data show CDR1 as SGHRS and CDR2 as YFSETQ. CDR3 in amino acids: CASRKDVWADTQYF.

The V gene is TRBV6-2 or TRBV6-3, the J gene TRBJ1-2; TCRdb names TRBD1, which stays unverified in the absence of DNA. This CDR3 region has 16 residues. CDR1 and CDR2 from the germline V gene are MNHEY and SVGEGT. CDR3 region: CASRISGGFGAYGYTF.

This rearrangement joins TRBV7-9 to TRBJ1-6. Germline V gene data show CDR1 as SEHNR and CDR2 as FQNEAQ (reference sequence). The CDR3 is made up of 16 amino acids. The CDR3 is CASSSHSGSGHSPLHF. The full variable domain, completed using reference TRBV7-9 and TRBJ1-6, is DTGVSQNPRHKITKRGQNVTFRCDPISEHNRLYWYRQTLGQGPEFLTYFQNEAQLEKSRLLSDRFSAERPKGSFSTLEIQRTEQGDSAMYLCASSSHSGSGHSPLHFGNGTRLTVT.

CDR3 amino acids: CASYRALAGGPSYNEQFF. The chain uses TRBV6-1 and TRBJ2-1; the D call of TRBD2 rests on TCRdb alone, since no DNA is present to check it. The CDR3 has 18 residues. Germline V lookup: CDR1 MNHNS, CDR2 SASEGT.

This chain connects TRBV29-1 to TRBJ2-1; the D call of TRBD1 rests on TCRdb alone, since no DNA is present to check it. The V gene's germline CDR1 is SQVTM and CDR2 ANQGSEA. The CDR3 is 13 residues long. This CDR3 is CSVGSAGGNEQFF.

The chain is built from TRBV20-1 and TRBJ1-2. CDR3 length equals 14 residues. Per germline, CDR1 DFQATT and CDR2 SNEGSKA (reference sequence). The CDR3: CSARETGVFYGYTF.

The chain carries TRBV12-3 or TRBV12-4 and TRBJ1-3. This CDR3 is 14 amino acids long. The chain's CDR3 is CASRPIQSSNTIYF.

V is TRBV2 and J is TRBJ2-1; TCRdb reports TRBD2, a call that lacks DNA to check it against. CDR3 length equals 12 residues. Germline V gene sequence: CDR1 SNHLY, CDR2 FYNNEI. The CDR3 sequence is CASSSEAGEQFF.

The chain combines TRBV9 with TRBJ1-2; TCRdb names TRBD1, which stays unverified in the absence of DNA. This CDR3 comprises 12 residues. Germline assignment: CDR1 SGDLS and CDR2 YYNGEE. The CDR3 sequence is CASSAGEYGYTF. Looking up the rest from reference TRBV9 and TRBJ1-2 gives the full variable domain: DSGVTQTPKHLITATGQRVTLRCSPRSGDLSVYWYQQSLDQGLQFLIQYYNGEERAKGNILERFSAQQFPDLHSELNLSSLELGDSALYFCASSAGEYGYTFGSGTRLTVV.

This chain connects TRBV7-9 to TRBJ1-1; TCRdb picks TRBD1, but there is no DNA to check that call. CDR1 and CDR2 (germline): SEHNR, FQNEAQ (reference sequence). The CDR3 contains 14 residues. The CDR3 is CASSQDRADTEAFF.

The chain joins TRBV20-1 to TRBJ2-3; TCRdb returns TRBD2, unconfirmable since there is no DNA. This CDR3 region has 19 residues. Germline CDR1 and CDR2: DFQATT and SNEGSKA (reference sequence). The CDR3 loop is CSASVLGLGLTPRTDTQYF.

J is TRBJ2-6 and V is TRBV12-3 or TRBV12-4; TCRdb lists TRBD1, though no DNA is available to test this call. CDR3 size: 16 residues. CDR3 protein: CASSARGWAGANVLTF.

V is TRBV27 and J is TRBJ1-3; the TRBD1 assignment by TCRdb is unverifiable without DNA. Per the germline V gene, CDR1 is MNHEY and CDR2 is SMNVEV (reference sequence). CDR3 length: 13 amino acids. Here the CDR3 reads CASRGLGGNTIYF.